The entry below gives a single TCR beta chain sequence along with its context. No antigen is known for it. This record comes from a study of identical twins. Overall study findings and caveats: There is a chance that invariant MAIT and iNKT cells partially muddied zero-insertion analyses.

V gave up 1 base and J gave up 2 bases; unmatched junction bases: 4. CDR3 size: 16 residues. Germline CDR1 reads MNHEY; CDR2 reads SVGAGI. TCRdb fed the 5' RACE reads into MiXCR, producing one record per CDR3 protein. The data show 250,000 to 300,000 distinct CDR3 sequences, just under 9.5% seen once. The sample was also linked to a second study, of yellow fever vaccine responses in identical twins.

The chain is built from TRBV6-5 and TRBJ2-3, with 9 bases identical to TRBD2. This TCR was recovered from a young woman in good health. The sequenced material came from CD8+ T cells sorted from blood. CDR3: CASSYWRGGLTDTQYF. DNA of the CDR3: TGTGCCAGCAGTTACTGGCGGGGGGGCCTCACAGATACGCAGTATTTT.